This T cell receptor (beta chain) was obtained from a study of blood T cell repertoires in COVID-19. Study-level information: The study drew acute and convalescent COVID-19 samples from the United States, Italy and Spain. T cells, B-cell-depleted T cells, or PBMCs provided the cDNA or gDNA that served as material.

Methods used by the authors: Amplification from reference gene primers served as the basis for estimated nucleated cell counts. Profiling relied on immunoSEQ multiplex PCR, and the TCRdb table lists in-frame clones only, not all of them. The V and J calls and clone size were taken over from that table, and D and trimming were inferred from the DNA. The sample lists 130,000 to 150,000 clones; 85% to 90% were seen once. V lost 4 bases to trimming and J lost 6 bases, with 15 bases between them. This CDR3 region has 14 residues. Germline CDR1 reads SNHLY; CDR2 reads FYNNEI. The source of this sequence is a man aged 50-60 years who had recovered from COVID-19. The sequencing input was peripheral blood. The chain couples TRBV2 to TRBJ2-5; a possible D gene is TRBD1 (6 bases). CDR3 DNA sequence: TGTGCCAGCAGTGTTCAACAGGGCCCAAAGACCCAGTACTTC. This translates into CASSVQQGPKTQYF.